The 17 T cell receptor beta chains listed next were all sequenced from one sample in a study of T cells after yellow fever vaccination. One entry per CDR3 protein, called by TCRdb with MiXCR from the 5' RACE reads. Of a few hundred thousand distinct CDR3 sequences in the sample, roughly a sixth were seen once. The sequencing used PBMCs, collected 5 days after the first yellow fever vaccination. The receptors derive from a man in his late teens or twenties who received the YFV17D yellow fever vaccine.

The chain joins TRBV6-5 to TRBJ1-2, with a weak D call TRBD1 (6 bases). This CDR3 contains 17 residues. The germline gives CDR1 MNHEY, CDR2 SVGAGI. Trimming shortened V by 1 base and J by 6 bases, and 21 bases separated the two germline ends. CDR3 amino acids: CASSYFGVRGAENGYTF. The CDR3 coding sequence is TGTGCCAGCAGTTACTTCGGGGTCAGGGGCGCGGAGAATGGCTACACCTTC.

The rearrangement links TRBV6-2 or TRBV6-3 to TRBJ1-5, with D hard to call. V dropped 2 bases and J dropped 0 bases, with 5 bases sitting between them. This CDR3 region has 14 residues. CDR1 and CDR2 from the germline V gene are MNHEY and SVGEGT. CDR3 in DNA: TGTGCCAGCAGTTACAAGTATAGCAATCAGCCCCAGCATTTT. Its translation: CASSYKYSNQPQHF.

This clonotype was detected only a few times. This chain links TRBV29-1 with TRBJ2-3, with TRBD1 matching over 7 bases. The CDR3 extends over 13 amino acids. Germline V lookup: CDR1 SQVTM, CDR2 ANQGSEA. With 3 bases clipped from V and 9 bases from J, the junction kept 9 bases outside the gene matches. CDR3 in amino acids: CSVEPGTARTQYF. In DNA, the CDR3 is TGCAGCGTTGAGCCCGGGACAGCTCGCACGCAGTATTTT.

In its sample, this clonotype was seen a few times. The chain is built from TRBV5-1 and TRBJ2-2, with D perhaps matching TRBD2 (6 bases). The CDR3 is made up of 14 amino acids. CDR1 SGHRS and CDR2 YFSETQ come from the germline V gene. V shed 0 bases and J shed 6 bases, with 9 bases lying between them. The CDR3, as DNA: TGCGCCAGCAGCTTGGCCTGGGACTCCGGGGAGCTGTTTTTT. The encoded protein is CASSLAWDSGELFF.

This clonotype turned up a few times. The J gene is TRBJ2-5, the V gene TRBV10-3, with D unclear. The CDR3 spans 12 residues. Germline CDR1 reads ENHRY; CDR2 reads SYGVKD. V gave up 4 bases and J gave up 3 bases, with 6 bases separating them. CDR3 DNA: TGTGCCATCAGTGGCGACGAAGAGACCCAGTACTTC. Translation: CAISGDEETQYF.

The chain is built from TRBV7-9 and TRBJ2-3, with D perhaps matching TRBD2 (5 bases). Trimming cost V 7 bases and J 9 bases, with 17 bases left between them. CDR1 is SEHNR, CDR2 FQNEAQ, per germline (reference sequence). This CDR3 has 13 amino acids. CDR3 residues: CASTSDRTGTQYF. The CDR3 DNA reads as TGTGCCAGCACCTCGGACCGTACGGGGACGCAGTATTTT. The whole variable domain, filled in from reference TRBV7-9 and TRBJ2-3, reads DTGVSQNPRHKITKRGQNVTFRCDPISEHNRLYWYRQTLGQGPEFLTYFQNEAQLEKSRLLSDRFSAERPKGSFSTLEIQRTEQGDSAMYLCASTSDRTGTQYFGPGTRLTVL.

The J gene is TRBJ2-3, the V gene TRBV7-9; 7 bases match TRBD1. The CDR3 spans 14 residues. Looked up from germline, CDR1 is SEHNR and CDR2 is FQNEAQ (reference sequence). Losses at the gene ends were 5 bases for V and 1 base for J; bases not matched to a gene: 3. In DNA form, the CDR3 reads TGTGCCAGCAGCCACGGACAGGGCACAGATACGCAGTATTTT. Its translation is CASSHGQGTDTQYF.

The chain combines TRBV6-1 with TRBJ2-1; a possible D gene is TRBD2 (7 bases). The CDR3 has 13 amino acids. The germline gives CDR1 MNHNS, CDR2 SASEGT. V shed 4 bases and J shed 6 bases, with 10 bases lying between them. CDR3 loop: CASSGGGVNEQFF. The CDR3 DNA sequence: TGTGCCAGCAGTGGGGGGGGCGTCAATGAGCAGTTCTTC.

This clonotype was seen only a few times. This sequence joins TRBV28 and TRBJ2-3; D uncertain. In germline, CDR1 is MDHEN, CDR2 SYDVKM. CDR3 length equals 15 residues. V shed 6 bases and J shed 4 bases, with 17 bases lying between them. This CDR3 is CASRGPGRRADTQYF. The CDR3 DNA reads as TGTGCCAGCAGAGGGCCAGGCCGCCGCGCAGATACGCAGTATTTT.

This chain connects TRBV6-1 to TRBJ1-5; TRBD1 matches at 9 bases. Per germline, CDR1 MNHNS and CDR2 SASEGT. V lost 4 bases and J lost 3; bases outside the gene matches: 4. This CDR3 is 15 amino acids long. The CDR3 here is CASSAQGAHNQPQHF. CDR3 nucleotide sequence: TGTGCCAGCAGTGCACAGGGGGCGCACAATCAGCCCCAGCATTTT.

The gene calls are TRBV7-2 and TRBJ1-3; D gene ambiguous. CDR1 is SGHTA and CDR2 is FQGNSA in the germline V gene. The CDR3 extends over 15 amino acids. Between the trimmed V and J ends, which lost 2 bases and 2 bases, there was a span of 10 bases. As DNA, the CDR3 is TGTGCCAGCAGCTTACTGTCCGGGGCTGGAAACACCATATATTTT. This gives the protein CASSLLSGAGNTIYF.

This clonotype was seen only a few times. The genes are TRBV19 and TRBJ1-5; weak D call: TRBD1 (5 bases). CDR1 is LNHDA and CDR2 is SQIVND in the germline V gene (reference sequence). V was trimmed by 5 bases and J by 4 bases, leaving 6 bases between them. The CDR3 is made up of 12 amino acids. CDR3 sequence (DNA): TGTGCCAGTAGTCACAGGAATCAGCCCCAGCATTTT. Translated, it gives CASSHRNQPQHF.

The rearrangement uses TRBV20-1 and TRBJ2-5; 7 nucleotides agree with TRBD2. The CDR3 sequence is 14 residues long. V trimming: 0 bases; J trimming: 4 bases; junction bases outside the gene matches: 5. CDR1 and CDR2 from the germline V gene are DFQATT and SNEGSKA (reference sequence). As DNA, the CDR3 is TGCAGTGCTAGAGATGGGGGGGGAGGAGAGACCCAGTACTTC. Its protein is CSARDGGGGETQYF.

This sequence joins TRBV12-3 or TRBV12-4 and TRBJ1-1; D unclear. The CDR3 is 11 amino acids. Trimming stripped 3 bases from V and 10 bases from J, with 9 bases between. The CDR3 DNA follows: TGTGCCAGCAGTTTGAAGGGTGGAGCTTTCTTT. Protein sequence: CASSLKGGAFF.

In DNA, the CDR3 is TGTGCCAGCAGTTTACAGGGCCTTTTCTCCAACGGGGAGCAGTACTTC. It specifies CASSLQGLFSNGEQYF. The V and J genes are TRBV12-3 or TRBV12-4 and TRBJ2-7; weak D call: TRBD1 (5 bases). Trimming pared 2 bases from V and 7 bases from J, leaving 21 bases between. CDR3 size: 16 residues.

This clonotype was seen repeatedly, ten times or more. The V and J genes are TRBV10-3 and TRBJ2-7; 9 nucleotides align to TRBD1. This CDR3 has 14 amino acids. The germline V gene encodes CDR1 ENHRY and CDR2 SYGVKD. J gave up 5 bases and V 3 bases, and 5 bases lay outside the gene matches. The CDR3 spells CAISDGQGLNEQYF. The DNA of the CDR3 is TGTGCCATCAGTGACGGACAGGGGTTGAACGAGCAGTACTTC.

This clonotype occurred a few times. The genes are TRBV7-9 and TRBJ1-6; D unclear. Germline-derived CDR1 and CDR2 are SEHNR and FQNEAQ (reference sequence). CDR3 size: 12 residues. V was pared by 3 bases and J by 10 bases, with 7 bases between. CDR3 nucleotide sequence: TGTGCCAGCAGCTTCTTATTCTCACCCCTCCACTTT. The encoded protein is CASSFLFSPLHF.